The subject of this entry is one T cell receptor beta chain. The data stem from a study of CD8 T cells in Susac syndrome. The control group consisted of healthy donors matched for age and sex. Reverse transcription used about 0.45 to 1 ug RNA and random hexamers. By means of immunoSEQ multiplex PCR, TCR beta CDR3 spanning 54 Vbeta and 13 Jbeta underwent amplification. MiXCR, run by TCRdb on the immunoSEQ multiplex PCR reads, gives a single entry per CDR3 protein. This sample carries some 100,000 distinct CDR3 sequences, approximately 96% of them seen once, and the ten largest clones take about 0.1%. This CDR3 is 14 amino acids long. V lost 5 bases and J lost 4, with 11 bases in between. Germline V gene lookup returns CDR1 MNHNY and CDR2 SVGAGI (reference sequence).

The TCR sequence derives from a human donor in good health. The sample taken for sequencing was CD4+ T cells from PBMCs. The chain carries TRBV6-6 and TRBJ2-2; D unresolved. The chain's CDR3 is CASSQTPVTGELFF. CDR3 sequence (DNA): TGTGCCAGCAGTCAAACCCCGGTCACCGGGGAGCTGTTTTTT.